These T cell receptor beta chains were read from a single sample in a study of blood T cells in healthy people across ages. TCRdb reprocessed the 5' RACE reads via MiXCR and lists one record per CDR3 protein. The profile shows roughly 800,000 distinct CDR3 sequences, roughly 50% of them singletons. The source material was blood. All receptors come from a man aged 25 to 45 in good health. The CDR3 runs from the conserved cysteine through the conserved F or W. The order of the fields is D gene, V gene, CDR3 length, J gene, clone size, CDR3 protein, CDR3 DNA. The D gene is left open where the match is weak. For some rows the clone size is stated as once, few or many, or as a class when expanded; others skip it.

D gene: TRBD2
V gene: TRBV7-2
CDR3 length: 18
J gene: TRBJ2-1
clone size: few
CDR3 protein: CASSRDGASLAGGYEQFF
CDR3 DNA: TGTGCCAGCAGCCGAGACGGCGCAAGCCTAGCGGGGGGTTATGAGCAGTTCTTC

D gene: -
V gene: TRBV29-1
CDR3 length: 14
J gene: TRBJ2-5
clone size: few
CDR3 protein: CSVEDHKAGETQYF
CDR3 DNA: TGCAGCGTTGAAGATCATAAGGCGGGAGAGACCCAGTACTTC

D gene: TRBD2
V gene: TRBV28
CDR3 length: 17
J gene: TRBJ2-5
clone size: -
CDR3 protein: CASSPSGGSGSFETQYF
CDR3 DNA: TGTGCCAGCAGTCCGTCCGGCGGTAGCGGGAGTTTCGAGACCCAGTACTTC

D gene: TRBD1
V gene: TRBV5-1
CDR3 length: 15
J gene: TRBJ2-1
clone size: -
CDR3 protein: CASSFGTGHYNEQFF
CDR3 DNA: TGCGCCAGCAGCTTCGGGACAGGTCACTACAATGAGCAGTTCTTC

D gene: -
V gene: TRBV19
CDR3 length: 16
J gene: TRBJ2-1
clone size: -
CDR3 protein: CASSRGSLPVGDEQFF
CDR3 DNA: TGTGCCAGTAGTAGGGGATCCCTCCCTGTCGGGGATGAGCAGTTCTTC

D gene: -
V gene: TRBV6-6
CDR3 length: 13
J gene: TRBJ2-2
clone size: -
CDR3 protein: CASNVKGTGELFF
CDR3 DNA: TGTGCCAGCAACGTGAAAGGCACCGGGGAGCTGTTTTTT

D gene: -
V gene: TRBV20-1
CDR3 length: 13
J gene: TRBJ1-2
clone size: -
CDR3 protein: CSAKLRGRYGYTF
CDR3 DNA: TGCAGCGCCAAACTGAGAGGACGCTATGGCTACACCTTC

D gene: -
V gene: TRBV7-9
CDR3 length: 15
J gene: TRBJ2-1
clone size: -
CDR3 protein: CASSFGLGRGNEQFF
CDR3 DNA: TGTGCCAGCAGCTTTGGTCTGGGGAGAGGGAATGAGCAGTTCTTC

D gene: -
V gene: TRBV19
CDR3 length: 13
J gene: TRBJ2-5
clone size: once
CDR3 protein: CASSIGSGREQYF
CDR3 DNA: TGTGCCAGTAGTATAGGGTCGGGCAGAGAGCAGTACTTC

D gene: -
V gene: TRBV10-1
CDR3 length: 15
J gene: TRBJ2-5
clone size: -
CDR3 protein: CASSESTQGQETQYF
CDR3 DNA: TGCGCCAGCAGTGAGTCGACTCAGGGGCAAGAGACCCAGTACTTC

D gene: -
V gene: TRBV20-1
CDR3 length: 12
J gene: TRBJ2-1
clone size: -
CDR3 protein: CSGYKGYNEQFF
CDR3 DNA: TGCAGTGGGTATAAGGGTTACAATGAGCAGTTCTTC

D gene: -
V gene: TRBV29-1
CDR3 length: 13
J gene: TRBJ1-2
clone size: few
CDR3 protein: CSVGQQGYYGYTF
CDR3 DNA: TGCAGCGTTGGGCAACAGGGCTACTATGGCTACACCTTC

D gene: -
V gene: TRBV27
CDR3 length: 16
J gene: TRBJ2-1
clone size: -
CDR3 protein: CASSPIPGRRVNEQFF
CDR3 DNA: TGTGCCAGCAGTCCCATCCCGGGACGGAGGGTAAATGAGCAGTTCTTC

D gene: TRBD1
V gene: TRBV20-1
CDR3 length: 13
J gene: TRBJ2-1
clone size: -
CDR3 protein: CSARPQGVNEQFF
CDR3 DNA: TGCAGTGCTAGACCTCAGGGGGTCAATGAGCAGTTCTTC

D gene: -
V gene: TRBV7-6
CDR3 length: 15
J gene: TRBJ1-6
clone size: -
CDR3 protein: CASSRGIAYNSPLHF
CDR3 DNA: TGTGCCAGCAGCCGAGGGATTGCCTATAATTCACCCCTCCACTTT

D gene: -
V gene: TRBV29-1
CDR3 length: 12
J gene: TRBJ1-2
clone size: -
CDR3 protein: CSVEGDSYGYTF
CDR3 DNA: TGCAGCGTTGAGGGGGATAGCTATGGCTACACCTTC

D gene: TRBD2
V gene: TRBV9
CDR3 length: 14
J gene: TRBJ2-1
clone size: -
CDR3 protein: CASSVELALNEQFF
CDR3 DNA: TGTGCCAGCAGCGTAGAACTAGCGCTCAATGAGCAGTTCTTC

D gene: TRBD1
V gene: TRBV27
CDR3 length: 14
J gene: TRBJ2-5
clone size: -
CDR3 protein: CASSFTGVKETQYF
CDR3 DNA: TGTGCCAGCAGTTTTACAGGGGTTAAAGAGACCCAGTACTTC

D gene: -
V gene: TRBV20-1
CDR3 length: 13
J gene: TRBJ1-6
clone size: few
CDR3 protein: CSARGQGDSPLHF
CDR3 DNA: TGCAGTGCTAGAGGGCAGGGTGATTCACCCCTCCACTTT

D gene: TRBD1
V gene: TRBV7-9
CDR3 length: 15
J gene: TRBJ2-7
clone size: few
CDR3 protein: CASSLIDRGLAEQYF
CDR3 DNA: TGTGCCAGCAGCTTGATAGACAGGGGATTAGCCGAGCAGTACTTC

D gene: TRBD2
V gene: TRBV5-1
CDR3 length: 16
J gene: TRBJ2-3
clone size: -
CDR3 protein: CASSLAGTISTGTQYF
CDR3 DNA: TGCGCCAGCAGCTTGGCCGGGACTATTAGTACAGGTACGCAGTATTTT

D gene: TRBD2
V gene: TRBV20-1
CDR3 length: 15
J gene: TRBJ2-1
clone size: -
CDR3 protein: CSARDLSGSDNEQFF
CDR3 DNA: TGCAGTGCTAGAGATCTCAGCGGGAGCGACAATGAGCAGTTCTTC

D gene: TRBD1
V gene: TRBV20-1
CDR3 length: 14
J gene: TRBJ2-7
clone size: few
CDR3 protein: CSARDWAGGDEQYF
CDR3 DNA: TGCAGTGCTAGAGATTGGGCAGGGGGCGACGAGCAGTACTTC

D gene: -
V gene: TRBV7-9
CDR3 length: 14
J gene: TRBJ2-1
clone size: few
CDR3 protein: CASSSRPGFEGQFF
CDR3 DNA: TGTGCCAGCAGCTCCCGCCCGGGCTTCGAGGGGCAGTTCTTC

D gene: -
V gene: TRBV10-3
CDR3 length: 11
J gene: TRBJ1-1
clone size: -
CDR3 protein: CAIADNTEAFF
CDR3 DNA: TGTGCCATCGCAGACAACACTGAAGCTTTCTTT

D gene: -
V gene: TRBV20-1
CDR3 length: 14
J gene: TRBJ2-7
clone size: -
CDR3 protein: CSAREKGISYEQYF
CDR3 DNA: TGCAGTGCTAGAGAAAAGGGAATTTCCTACGAGCAGTACTTC

D gene: -
V gene: TRBV7-9
CDR3 length: 19
J gene: TRBJ1-2
clone size: -
CDR3 protein: CASSLARISGTDRPGGYTF
CDR3 DNA: TGTGCCAGCAGCTTAGCCCGAATATCGGGAACCGACCGTCCCGGAGGCTACACCTTC

D gene: TRBD2
V gene: TRBV27
CDR3 length: 19
J gene: TRBJ2-5
clone size: -
CDR3 protein: CASTRTRPSGGAFRETQYF
CDR3 DNA: TGTGCCAGCACCCGCACTCGGCCTAGCGGGGGGGCCTTTAGGGAGACCCAGTACTTC

D gene: -
V gene: TRBV12-3/TRBV12-4
CDR3 length: 13
J gene: TRBJ2-5
clone size: few
CDR3 protein: CASSLAGIQTQYF
CDR3 DNA: TGTGCCAGCAGTTTAGCCGGGATCCAGACCCAGTACTTC

D gene: TRBD2
V gene: TRBV4-3
CDR3 length: 15
J gene: TRBJ2-3
clone size: -
CDR3 protein: CASSQGGLVGDTQYF
CDR3 DNA: TGCGCCAGCAGCCAGGGAGGACTAGTAGGAGATACGCAGTATTTT

D gene: -
V gene: TRBV29-1
CDR3 length: 17
J gene: TRBJ2-7
clone size: few
CDR3 protein: CSVVPRHGTNLGFEQYF
CDR3 DNA: TGCAGCGTTGTGCCCCGCCACGGCACTAATTTGGGCTTCGAGCAGTACTTC

D gene: -
V gene: TRBV28
CDR3 length: 14
J gene: TRBJ1-2
clone size: -
CDR3 protein: CASDGIRGIYGYTF
CDR3 DNA: TGTGCCAGCGACGGAATCCGAGGGATCTATGGCTACACCTTC

D gene: -
V gene: TRBV13
CDR3 length: 14
J gene: TRBJ1-2
clone size: many
CDR3 protein: CASPSRVSNYGYTF
CDR3 DNA: TGTGCCAGCCCGTCCCGGGTTTCGAACTATGGCTACACCTTC

D gene: -
V gene: TRBV18
CDR3 length: 18
J gene: TRBJ1-4
clone size: -
CDR3 protein: CASSPPRGLGTTHEKLFF
CDR3 DNA: TGTGCCAGCTCACCACCGAGAGGGTTAGGGACTACCCATGAAAAACTGTTTTTT

D gene: TRBD2
V gene: TRBV11-1
CDR3 length: 20
J gene: TRBJ2-3
clone size: -
CDR3 protein: CASSALAPGLAGVSADTQYF
CDR3 DNA: TGTGCCAGCAGCGCACTAGCGCCGGGACTAGCGGGAGTGAGCGCAGATACGCAGTATTTT

D gene: -
V gene: TRBV9
CDR3 length: 16
J gene: TRBJ2-1
clone size: once
CDR3 protein: CASSVGRASSYNEQFF
CDR3 DNA: TGTGCCAGCAGCGTAGGTCGGGCGAGCTCCTACAATGAGCAGTTCTTC

D gene: TRBD1
V gene: TRBV7-9
CDR3 length: 16
J gene: TRBJ2-1
clone size: -
CDR3 protein: CASSLNRGNGVNEQFF
CDR3 DNA: TGTGCCAGCAGCTTAAACAGGGGAAATGGAGTCAATGAGCAGTTCTTC

D gene: TRBD1
V gene: TRBV12-3/TRBV12-4
CDR3 length: 14
J gene: TRBJ2-1
clone size: -
CDR3 protein: CASLPGQEGHEQFF
CDR3 DNA: TGTGCCAGCCTCCCGGGACAGGAGGGGCACGAGCAGTTCTTC

D gene: -
V gene: TRBV6-2/TRBV6-3
CDR3 length: 14
J gene: TRBJ2-7
clone size: once
CDR3 protein: CASSSAIESYEQYF
CDR3 DNA: TGTGCCAGCAGTTCCGCGATAGAATCCTACGAGCAGTACTTC

D gene: -
V gene: TRBV10-3
CDR3 length: 14
J gene: TRBJ2-3
clone size: -
CDR3 protein: CAISGTPRADTQYF
CDR3 DNA: TGTGCCATCAGCGGGACCCCTAGGGCAGATACGCAGTATTTT

D gene: TRBD2
V gene: TRBV24-1
CDR3 length: 15
J gene: TRBJ2-7
clone size: -
CDR3 protein: CATSEPGTTGGEQYF
CDR3 DNA: TGTGCCACCAGTGAGCCCGGGACTACAGGTGGGGAGCAGTACTTC

D gene: TRBD1
V gene: TRBV2
CDR3 length: 16
J gene: TRBJ2-2
clone size: -
CDR3 protein: CASSSRQGGSTGELFF
CDR3 DNA: TGTGCCAGCAGCTCAAGACAGGGGGGGAGCACCGGGGAGCTGTTTTTT

D gene: TRBD1
V gene: TRBV5-5
CDR3 length: 15
J gene: TRBJ2-7
clone size: -
CDR3 protein: CASSLLRDRVDEQYF
CDR3 DNA: TGTGCCAGCAGCCTGCTCCGGGACAGGGTCGACGAGCAGTACTTC

D gene: TRBD2
V gene: TRBV5-1
CDR3 length: 15
J gene: TRBJ2-1
clone size: -
CDR3 protein: CASSLGASGFNEQFF
CDR3 DNA: TGCGCCAGCAGCTTGGGTGCTAGCGGATTCAATGAGCAGTTCTTC

D gene: -
V gene: TRBV9
CDR3 length: 15
J gene: TRBJ1-2
clone size: -
CDR3 protein: CASSVEWGTNYGYTF
CDR3 DNA: TGTGCCAGCAGCGTAGAGTGGGGGACTAACTATGGCTACACCTTC

D gene: -
V gene: TRBV4-2
CDR3 length: 19
J gene: TRBJ1-2
clone size: -
CDR3 protein: CASSQEPLGTTSTNYGYTF
CDR3 DNA: TGTGCCAGCAGCCAAGAGCCCCTCGGGACGACAAGTACCAACTATGGCTACACCTTC